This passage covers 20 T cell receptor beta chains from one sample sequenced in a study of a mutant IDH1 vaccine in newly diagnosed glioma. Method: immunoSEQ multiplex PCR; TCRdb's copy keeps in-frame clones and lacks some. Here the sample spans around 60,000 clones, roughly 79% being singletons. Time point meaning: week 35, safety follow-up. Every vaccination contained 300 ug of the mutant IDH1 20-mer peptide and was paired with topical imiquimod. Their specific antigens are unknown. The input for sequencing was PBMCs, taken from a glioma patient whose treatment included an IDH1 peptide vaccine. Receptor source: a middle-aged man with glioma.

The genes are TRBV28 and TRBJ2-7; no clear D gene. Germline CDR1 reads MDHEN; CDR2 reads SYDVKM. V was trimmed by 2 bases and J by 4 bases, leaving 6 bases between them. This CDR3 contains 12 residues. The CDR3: CASSLPHYEQYF. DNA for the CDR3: TGTGCCAGCAGTTTACCCCATTACGAGCAGTACTTC.

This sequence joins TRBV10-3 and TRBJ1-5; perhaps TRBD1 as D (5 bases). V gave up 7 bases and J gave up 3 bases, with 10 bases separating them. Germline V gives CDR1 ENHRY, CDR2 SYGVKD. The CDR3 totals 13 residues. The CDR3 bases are TGTGCCATCACAGCCAGGGACAATCAGCCCCAGCATTTT. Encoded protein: CAITARDNQPQHF.

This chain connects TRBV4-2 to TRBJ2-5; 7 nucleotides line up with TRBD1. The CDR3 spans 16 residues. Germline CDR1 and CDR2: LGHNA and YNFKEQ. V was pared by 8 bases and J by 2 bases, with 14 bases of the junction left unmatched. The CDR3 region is CASSGSTQGQQETQYF. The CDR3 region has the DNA TGTGCCAGCTCGGGGTCCACTCAGGGACAGCAAGAGACCCAGTACTTC.

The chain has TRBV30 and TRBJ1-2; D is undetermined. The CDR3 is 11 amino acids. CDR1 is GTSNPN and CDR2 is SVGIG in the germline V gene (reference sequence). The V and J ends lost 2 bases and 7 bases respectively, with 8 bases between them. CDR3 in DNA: TGTGCCTGGAGTCCACTTAGTGGCTACACCTTC. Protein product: CAWSPLSGYTF.

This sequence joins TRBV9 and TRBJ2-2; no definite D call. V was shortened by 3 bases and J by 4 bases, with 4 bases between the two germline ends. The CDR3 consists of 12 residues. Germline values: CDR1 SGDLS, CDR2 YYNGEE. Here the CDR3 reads CASSALTGELFF. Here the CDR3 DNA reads TGTGCCAGCAGCGCGCTCACCGGGGAGCTGTTTTTT.

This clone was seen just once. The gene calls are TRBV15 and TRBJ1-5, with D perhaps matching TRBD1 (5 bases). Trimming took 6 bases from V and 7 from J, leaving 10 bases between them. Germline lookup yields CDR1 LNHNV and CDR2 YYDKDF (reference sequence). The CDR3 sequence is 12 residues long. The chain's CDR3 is CATSQGGQPQHF. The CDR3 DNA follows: TGTGCCACCAGTCAGGGCGGCCAGCCCCAGCATTTT.

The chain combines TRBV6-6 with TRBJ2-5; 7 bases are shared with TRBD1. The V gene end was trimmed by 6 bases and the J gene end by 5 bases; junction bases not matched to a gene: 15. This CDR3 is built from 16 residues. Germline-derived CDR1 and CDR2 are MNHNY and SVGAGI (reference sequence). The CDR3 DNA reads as TGTGCCAGCAGCCCTCCAGGGGGTTGGACAGGCGAGACCCAGTACTTC. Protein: CASSPPGGWTGETQYF.

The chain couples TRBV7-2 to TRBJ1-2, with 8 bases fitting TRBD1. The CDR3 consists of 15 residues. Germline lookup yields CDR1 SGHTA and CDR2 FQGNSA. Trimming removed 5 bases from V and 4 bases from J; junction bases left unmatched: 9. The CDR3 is CASSPSGTGAYGYTF. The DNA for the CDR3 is TGTGCCAGCAGCCCATCCGGGACAGGAGCCTATGGCTACACCTTC.

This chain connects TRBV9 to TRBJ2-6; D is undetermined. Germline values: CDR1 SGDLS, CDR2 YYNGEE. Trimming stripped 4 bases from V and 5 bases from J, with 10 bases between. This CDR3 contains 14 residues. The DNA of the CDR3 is TGTGCCAGCAGCCCGCCTCTCAGGGCCAACGTCCTGACTTTC. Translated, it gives CASSPPLRANVLTF.

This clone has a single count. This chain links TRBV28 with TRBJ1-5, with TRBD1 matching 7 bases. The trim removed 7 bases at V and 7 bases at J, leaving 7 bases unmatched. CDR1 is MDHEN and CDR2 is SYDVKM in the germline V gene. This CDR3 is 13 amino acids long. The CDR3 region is CASTPGGVQPQHF. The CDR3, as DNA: TGTGCCAGCACCCCAGGGGGGGTACAGCCCCAGCATTTT.

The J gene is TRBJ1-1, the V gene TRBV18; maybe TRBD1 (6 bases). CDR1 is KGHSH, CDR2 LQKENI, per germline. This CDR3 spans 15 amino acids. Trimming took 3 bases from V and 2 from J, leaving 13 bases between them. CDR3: CASSPGGSHNTEAFF. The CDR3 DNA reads TGTGCCAGCTCACCGGGGGGCAGTCACAACACTGAAGCTTTCTTT.

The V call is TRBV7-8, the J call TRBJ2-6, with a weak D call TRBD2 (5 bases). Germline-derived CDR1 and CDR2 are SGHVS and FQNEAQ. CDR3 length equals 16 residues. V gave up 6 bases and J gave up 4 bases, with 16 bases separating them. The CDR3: CASREGEDLGANVLTF. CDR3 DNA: TGTGCCAGCAGAGAAGGCGAGGACTTGGGGGCCAACGTCCTGACTTTC.

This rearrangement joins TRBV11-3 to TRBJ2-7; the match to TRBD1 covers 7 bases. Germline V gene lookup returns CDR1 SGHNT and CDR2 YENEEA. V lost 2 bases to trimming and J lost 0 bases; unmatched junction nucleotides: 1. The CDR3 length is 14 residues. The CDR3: CASSLRDSSYEQYF. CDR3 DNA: TGTGCCAGCAGCTTAAGGGACAGCTCCTACGAGCAGTACTTC.

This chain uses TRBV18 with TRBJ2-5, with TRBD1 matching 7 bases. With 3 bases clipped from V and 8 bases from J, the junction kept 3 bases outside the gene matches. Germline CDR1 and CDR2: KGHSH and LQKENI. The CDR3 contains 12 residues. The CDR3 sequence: CASSPDRHTQYF. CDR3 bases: TGTGCCAGCTCACCGGACAGGCACACCCAGTACTTC.

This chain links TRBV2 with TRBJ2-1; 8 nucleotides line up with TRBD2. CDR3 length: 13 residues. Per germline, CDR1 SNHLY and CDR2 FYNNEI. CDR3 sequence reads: CAREGSGAGEQFF. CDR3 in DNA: TGTGCTAGGGAAGGTAGCGGGGCGGGGGAGCAGTTCTTC.

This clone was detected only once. As DNA, the CDR3 is TGTGCCAGCAGCTTAGTTAGCGGGGGACTGCCCCCAGAGACCCAGTACTTC. This encodes CASSLVSGGLPPETQYF. J is TRBJ2-5 and V is TRBV7-8, with 9 bases that match TRBD2. From germline, CDR1 is SGHVS and CDR2 FQNEAQ. The CDR3 is made up of 17 amino acids. V shed 1 base, J shed 4 bases, and the junction held 10 bases outside the gene matches.

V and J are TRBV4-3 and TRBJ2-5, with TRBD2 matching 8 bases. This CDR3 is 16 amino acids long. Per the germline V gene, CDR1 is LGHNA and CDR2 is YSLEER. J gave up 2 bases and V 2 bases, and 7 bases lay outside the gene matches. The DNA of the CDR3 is TGCGCCAGCAGCCAAACCCGGGGGGGCCCTCAAGAGACCCAGTACTTC. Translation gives CASSQTRGGPQETQYF.

The CDR3 DNA reads TGTGCCAGCAGCTCGGCAGGGGGGGCCTTCTACGAGCAGTACTTC. Its translation is CASSSAGGAFYEQYF. The chain employs TRBV5-4 and TRBJ2-7; D could derive from TRBD1 or TRBD2 (7 bases each). V dropped 3 bases and J dropped 3 bases, with 16 bases sitting between them. CDR1 and CDR2 (germline): SGHNT, YYREEE (reference sequence). This CDR3 contains 15 residues.

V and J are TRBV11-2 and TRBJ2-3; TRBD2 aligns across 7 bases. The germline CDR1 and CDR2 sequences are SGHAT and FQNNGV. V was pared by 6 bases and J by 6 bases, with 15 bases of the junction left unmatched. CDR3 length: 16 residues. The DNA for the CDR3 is TGTGCCAGCAGGGGTTTAAAGACTAGCCCGGGGGATACGCAGTATTTT. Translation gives CASRGLKTSPGDTQYF.

In DNA form, the CDR3 reads TGTGCCAGCAGTCCAACAGGGGGCTCAACCTACGAGCAGTACTTC. Protein: CASSPTGGSTYEQYF. The rearrangement uses TRBV2 and TRBJ2-7, with TRBD1 matching 9 bases. The V gene's germline CDR1 is SNHLY and CDR2 FYNNEI. J lost 2 bases, V lost 5 bases, and 7 bases had no gene match. CDR3 length: 15 amino acids.